Included here is one T cell receptor (beta chain) sequence, with context. The antigen remains unidentified. This sample was included in a study of CD4 T cells in relation to SARS-CoV-2 and coronaviruses. Study details: PBMCs were cultured with antigen for about eleven days before TCR beta sequencing.

Trimming took off 4 bases at V and 0 bases at J, with 15 bases between the two ends. Germline CDR1 reads SGHVS; CDR2 reads FNYEAQ. CDR3 length: 16 residues. Before the COVID-19 pandemic, during about 2011-2019, CD4+ T cells were taken from unexposed donors. CD4+ T cells were isolated from the cells after 10 days of culture. Each well had approximately 2.1 million PBMCs in approximately 5% human AB serum with IL-2. TCRdb keeps only in-frame clones here, not all; method: immunoSEQ multiplex PCR. Of nearly 20,000 clones listed, about 81% are singletons. The sequence derives from a human donor in good health. Sequenced input: CD4+ T cells from PBMCs, cultured in vitro. The rearrangement joins TRBV7-6 to TRBJ1-2, with D tentatively TRBD1 (5 bases). The CDR3 DNA reads TGTGCCAGCAGCTCGAGGGGCAGGAGTTCTAACTATGGCTACACCTTC. Its protein product is CASSSRGRSSNYGYTF.